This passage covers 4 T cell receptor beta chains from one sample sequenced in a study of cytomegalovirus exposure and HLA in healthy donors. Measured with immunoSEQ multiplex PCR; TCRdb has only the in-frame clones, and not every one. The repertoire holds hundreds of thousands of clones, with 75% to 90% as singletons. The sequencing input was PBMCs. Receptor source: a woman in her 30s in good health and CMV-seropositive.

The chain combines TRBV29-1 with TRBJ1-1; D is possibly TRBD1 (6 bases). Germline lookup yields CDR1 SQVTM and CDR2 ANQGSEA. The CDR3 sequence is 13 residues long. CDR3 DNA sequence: TGCAGTGTTAGCAGGGGCCTGAACACTGAAGCTTTCTTT. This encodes CSVSRGLNTEAFF. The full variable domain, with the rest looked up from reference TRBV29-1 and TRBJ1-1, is SAVISQKPSRDICQRGTSLTIQCQVDSQVTMMFWYRQQPGQSLTLIATANQGSEATYESGFVIDKFPISRPNLTFSTLTVSNMSPEDSSIYLCSVSRGLNTEAFFGQGTRLTVV.

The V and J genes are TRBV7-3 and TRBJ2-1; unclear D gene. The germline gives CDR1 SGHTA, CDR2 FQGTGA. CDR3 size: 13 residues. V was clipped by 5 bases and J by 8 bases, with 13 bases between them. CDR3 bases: TGTGCCAGCAGCGGCCCTGATGGGCATGAGCAGTTCTTC. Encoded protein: CASSGPDGHEQFF.

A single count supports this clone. CDR3 loop: CASSFHPTGQWETQYF. The DNA of the CDR3 is TGCGCCAGCAGCTTCCACCCCACAGGGCAGTGGGAGACCCAGTACTTC. The V and J genes are TRBV5-1 and TRBJ2-5, with D tentatively TRBD1 (6 bases). Trimming took 2 bases from V and 5 from J, leaving 19 bases between them. Germline V lookup: CDR1 SGHRS, CDR2 YFSETQ. The CDR3 loop spans 16 amino acids.

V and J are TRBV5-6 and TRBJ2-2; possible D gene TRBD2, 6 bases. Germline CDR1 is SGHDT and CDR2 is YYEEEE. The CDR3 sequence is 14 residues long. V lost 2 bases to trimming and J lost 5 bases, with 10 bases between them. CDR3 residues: CASSFAAGTGELFF. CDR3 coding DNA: TGTGCCAGCAGCTTCGCGGCGGGGACCGGGGAGCTGTTTTTT.